This T cell receptor beta chain was identified in a study of blood T cell repertoires in COVID-19. The overall study: PBMCs, B-cell-depleted T cells, or T cells provided the cDNA or gDNA that made up the material.

This clone has only a few counts. The CDR3 totals 17 residues. Germline V gene lookup returns CDR1 SEHNR and CDR2 FQNEAQ (reference sequence). J lost 0 bases, V lost 11 bases, and 10 bases had no gene match. Per the original methods: From reference gene primer amplification, estimates of nucleated cell counts were derived. Profiled with immunoSEQ multiplex PCR; TCRdb holds only in-frame clones, not every one. V, J and clone size were drawn from that table, and D and trimming were deduced from the DNA. The sample carries some 110,000 clones, roughly 80% recorded once. The chain carries TRBV7-9 and TRBJ2-6; 10 bases match TRBD1. This clonotype was sampled from a woman of 80 years or more with active or convalescent COVID-19. The sequenced material came from peripheral blood. The chain's CDR3 is CAVWTGGFSSGANVLTF. Here the CDR3 DNA reads TGTGCCGTCTGGACAGGGGGATTTAGCTCTGGGGCCAACGTCCTGACTTTC.